Below are 8 T cell receptor beta chains sequenced from a single sample in a study of cytomegalovirus exposure and HLA in healthy donors. Vbeta (60) and Jbeta (13) primers were used in the PCR. Data came from immunoSEQ multiplex PCR; TCRdb stores just in-frame clones and leaves some out. Among 100,000 to 150,000 clones listed, 70% to 80% were seen once. Source material: PBMCs. The receptors originated from a female donor in good health and CMV-seronegative.

This clone was seen only a few times. The chain has TRBV14 and TRBJ1-5; D not resolved. This CDR3 region has 13 residues. With 4 bases removed from V and 4 bases from J, the gap between germline ends came to 8 bases. Germline V gene lookup returns CDR1 SGHDN and CDR2 FVKESK. This CDR3 reads CASSRDLNQPQHF. The CDR3 coding sequence is TGTGCCAGCAGCCGAGATCTTAATCAGCCCCAGCATTTT.

This chain connects TRBV28 to TRBJ2-7, with 12 bases that match TRBD1. CDR1 is MDHEN and CDR2 is SYDVKM in the germline V gene. V was pared by 4 bases and J by 2 bases, with 3 bases of the junction left unmatched. This CDR3 spans 15 amino acids. CDR3 region: CASSWDRGLAYEQYF. In DNA form, the CDR3 reads TGTGCCAGCAGTTGGGACAGGGGGCTAGCCTACGAGCAGTACTTC.

The chain carries TRBV5-1 and TRBJ1-2; no definite D call. Germline lookup yields CDR1 SGHRS and CDR2 YFSETQ. V was clipped by 4 bases and J by 7 bases, with 17 bases between them. The CDR3 runs to 14 residues. This CDR3 reads CASSTQTGVGGYTF. CDR3 coding DNA: TGCGCCAGCAGCACTCAGACGGGAGTCGGTGGCTACACCTTC.

The chain joins TRBV13 to TRBJ2-7; TRBD1 might be the D (6 bases). Trimming took 0 bases from V and 2 from J, leaving 14 bases between them. The CDR3 is 16 residues long. CDR1 PRHDT and CDR2 FYEKMQ come from the germline V gene (reference sequence). In DNA form, the CDR3 reads TGTGCCAGCAGCTTAGGCCGAGACAGGCGTACCTACGAGCAGTACTTC. Protein product: CASSLGRDRRTYEQYF. Using reference TRBV13 and TRBJ2-7 for the parts outside the CDR3, the full variable domain is AAGVIQSPRHLIKEKRETATLKCYPIPRHDTVYWYQQGPGQDPQFLISFYEKMQSDKGSIPDRFSAQQFSDYHSELNMSSLELGDSALYFCASSLGRDRRTYEQYFGPGTRLTVT.

This clone showed up just a few times. The chain is built from TRBV19 and TRBJ1-3; TRBD1 matches 7 bases. Germline CDR1 reads LNHDA; CDR2 reads SQIVND (reference sequence). CDR3 length: 16 amino acids. V lost 8 bases to trimming and J lost 1 base; unmatched junction nucleotides: 11. CDR3 in amino acids: CASADPGGWSGNTIYF. For the CDR3, the DNA is TGTGCCAGTGCAGACCCAGGGGGATGGTCTGGAAACACCATATATTTT. The full variable domain, with the rest looked up from reference TRBV19 and TRBJ1-3, is DGGITQSPKYLFRKEGQNVTLSCEQNLNHDAMYWYRQDPGQGLRLIYYSQIVNDFQKGDIAEGYSVSREKKESFPLTVTSAQKNPTAFYLCASADPGGWSGNTIYFGEGSWLTVV.

This clone was counted between two and nine times. Other DNA sequences from this sample encode an identical CDR3 as well. The chain links TRBV5-1 to TRBJ1-1; D uncertain. This CDR3 has 14 amino acids. Germline CDR1 is SGHRS and CDR2 is YFSETQ. V lost 0 bases, J lost 0 bases, and 6 bases lay in between. CDR3 region: CASSLGQVNTEAFF. CDR3 coding DNA: TGCGCCAGCAGCTTGGGGCAGGTGAACACTGAAGCTTTCTTT.

The chain has TRBV9 and TRBJ1-2, with 7 bases fitting TRBD1. The junction had 7 bases not matched to a gene; V was cut back by 3 bases and J by 8 bases. CDR1 SGDLS and CDR2 YYNGEE come from the germline V gene. This CDR3 contains 13 residues. The CDR3 DNA is TGTGCCAGCAGCGCACAGGGGATTGACGGCTACACCTTC. Protein product: CASSAQGIDGYTF.

The chain is built from TRBV2 and TRBJ2-7, with D maybe TRBD2 (6 bases). Germline V gives CDR1 SNHLY, CDR2 FYNNEI. Trimming left V 3 bases short and J 3 bases short, with 6 bases between. The CDR3 contains 12 residues. In DNA, the CDR3 is TGTGCCAGCAGTGAGGGGGGCTACGAGCAGTACTTC. Protein sequence: CASSEGGYEQYF.